The rows below give T cell receptor beta chains drawn from one sample of a study of blood T cell repertoires in COVID-19. Here immunoSEQ multiplex PCR was the method, and the copy in TCRdb shows in-frame clones only, minus some. The sample lists 300,000 to 400,000 clones, around nine tenths occurring once. Source material: peripheral blood. Every receptor here comes from a woman aged 55-69 years with COVID-19, enrolled during active disease. The CDR3 runs from the conserved cysteine through the conserved F or W. The D gene is left open where the match is weak. Where a row states a size, it is once, few, many or the class of an expanded clone; other rows omit it.

CDR3 length	clone size	V gene	D gene	J gene	CDR3 protein	CDR3 DNA
15	NA	TRBV28	NA	TRBJ1-1	CASSSGGEGNTEAFF	TGTGCCAGCTCCAGCGGGGGTGAGGGGAACACTGAAGCTTTCTTT
15	few	TRBV11-1	TRBD1	TRBJ1-1	CASSPTGGIGTEAFF	TGTGCCAGCAGCCCAACAGGGGGCATAGGGACTGAAGCTTTCTTT
13	NA	TRBV6-5	NA	TRBJ1-1	CASSVREGTEAFF	TGTGCCAGCAGCGTCAGGGAGGGCACTGAAGCTTTCTTT
11	NA	TRBV5-1	NA	TRBJ1-2	CASSSTFGYTF	TGCGCCAGCAGCTCAACTTTCGGCTACACCTTC
14	NA	TRBV7-2	NA	TRBJ1-1	CASSIDSTGTEAFF	TGTGCCAGCAGCATAGACAGTACGGGGACTGAAGCTTTCTTT
14	NA	TRBV6-5	NA	TRBJ1-6	CASMVAGYNSPLHF	TGTGCCAGCATGGTGGCAGGATATAATTCACCCCTCCACTTT
13	few	TRBV7-3	NA	TRBJ2-2	CASRVGDTGELFF	TGTGCCAGCAGGGTGGGAGACACCGGGGAGCTGTTTTTT
16	NA	TRBV6-5	NA	TRBJ1-3	CASSYGWFYSGNTIYF	TGTGCCAGCAGTTACGGTTGGTTCTACTCTGGAAACACCATATATTTT
16	NA	TRBV13	TRBD2	TRBJ2-3	CASSLHSGGSEVTQYF	TGTGCCAGCAGCTTGCATAGCGGGGGGAGTGAAGTTACGCAGTATTTT
16	NA	TRBV5-6	NA	TRBJ1-4	CASSFSQEITNEKLFF	TGTGCCAGCAGCTTCTCACAGGAGATAACTAATGAAAAACTGTTTTTT
11	NA	TRBV24-1	NA	TRBJ2-3	CATSDLDTQYF	TGTGCCACCAGTGACTTAGATACGCAGTATTTT
11	NA	TRBV20-1	TRBD1	TRBJ1-2	CSAGTGHGYTF	TGCAGTGCGGGGACAGGGCATGGCTACACCTTC
15	NA	TRBV13	NA	TRBJ2-3	CASSIGVSSTDTQYF	TGTGCCAGCAGCATAGGCGTTTCTAGCACAGATACGCAGTATTTT
13	NA	TRBV5-1	NA	TRBJ1-1	CASSLVPSAEAFF	TGCGCCAGCAGCTTGGTGCCTAGCGCTGAAGCTTTCTTT
15	NA	TRBV11-3	NA	TRBJ1-2	CASSPLRSEGSGYTF	TGTGCCAGCAGCCCCCTCCGTAGTGAGGGAAGTGGCTACACCTTC
14	NA	TRBV19	NA	TRBJ1-6	CASPRAGSNSPLHF	TGTGCCAGCCCCCGGGCAGGGTCTAATTCACCCCTCCACTTT
14	NA	TRBV5-1	NA	TRBJ1-1	CASSLTGRDTEAFF	TGCGCCAGCAGCTTGACAGGGCGGGACACTGAAGCTTTCTTT
15	NA	TRBV11-2	TRBD2	TRBJ2-3	CASSKRGWITDTQYF	TGTGCCAGCAGTAAGCGGGGGTGGATCACAGATACGCAGTATTTT
14	NA	TRBV7-2	NA	TRBJ2-5	CASSPRREQETQYF	TGTGCCAGCAGCCCTAGGAGGGAGCAAGAGACCCAGTACTTC
14	NA	TRBV30	TRBD1	TRBJ1-5	CAWRDRNSNQPQHF	TGTGCCTGGAGGGACAGGAATAGCAATCAGCCCCAGCATTTT
16	NA	TRBV5-1	TRBD2	TRBJ2-5	CASSLGVAGDGETQYF	TGCGCCAGCAGCTTGGGGGTAGCGGGGGATGGAGAGACCCAGTACTTC
15	NA	TRBV11-2	TRBD1	TRBJ1-2	CASSLNTGGNYGYTF	TGTGCCAGCAGCTTAAACACAGGGGGCAACTATGGCTACACCTTC
14	NA	TRBV11-2	NA	TRBJ1-1	CASSRQNQDTEAFF	TGTGCCAGCAGCCGACAGAATCAGGACACTGAAGCTTTCTTT
15	NA	TRBV30	NA	TRBJ2-2	CACRQLVENTGELFF	TGTGCCTGCAGACAATTAGTGGAGAACACCGGGGAGCTGTTTTTT
15	NA	TRBV11-2	NA	TRBJ2-1	CASSSSGLVYNEQFF	TGTGCCAGCAGCTCGTCGGGACTGGTATACAATGAGCAGTTCTTC
15	once	TRBV4-2	NA	TRBJ2-2	CASSQDAGDTGELFF	TGTGCCAGCAGCCAAGATGCAGGGGACACCGGGGAGCTGTTTTTT
18	NA	TRBV9	TRBD2	TRBJ2-5	CASSPGTSGSLGQETQYF	TGTGCCAGCAGCCCGGGGACTAGCGGGTCCCTGGGACAAGAGACCCAGTACTTC
15	NA	TRBV30	TRBD1	TRBJ1-2	CAWSVPGQSYYGYTF	TGTGCCTGGAGTGTCCCGGGACAGAGTTACTATGGCTACACCTTC
16	few	TRBV6-4	NA	TRBJ2-6	CASSDSTGSGANVLTF	TGTGCCAGCAGTGACTCGACAGGCTCTGGGGCCAACGTCCTGACTTTC
16	NA	TRBV4-1	TRBD1	TRBJ2-3	CASSGPQGAVTDTQYF	TGCGCCAGCAGCGGGCCACAGGGGGCAGTCACAGATACGCAGTATTTT
14	NA	TRBV20-1	NA	TRBJ2-7	CSASGGGPGYEQYF	TGCAGTGCTAGTGGCGGGGGCCCTGGGTACGAGCAGTACTTC
15	NA	TRBV5-4	TRBD1	TRBJ2-7	CASSFIDRGPYEQYF	TGTGCCAGCAGCTTCATAGACAGGGGTCCCTACGAGCAGTACTTC
14	once	TRBV6-5	NA	TRBJ1-1	CASFNSGLNTEAFF	TGTGCCAGCTTTAATTCAGGGTTGAACACTGAAGCTTTCTTT
14	NA	TRBV11-3	NA	TRBJ2-7	CASSSLAMRYEQYF	TGTGCCAGCAGCTCGCTAGCGATGCGCTACGAGCAGTACTTC
17	NA	TRBV14	NA	TRBJ2-7	CASSPTVRAGSSYEQYF	TGTGCCAGCAGCCCAACGGTCAGGGCGGGGTCCTCCTACGAGCAGTACTTC
14	NA	TRBV19	NA	TRBJ1-1	CASSAQGVPSEAFF	TGTGCCAGTAGTGCGCAGGGTGTCCCATCTGAAGCTTTCTTT
14	NA	TRBV5-1	TRBD1	TRBJ2-7	CASKIYRGADEQYF	TGCGCCAGCAAGATTTACAGGGGTGCCGACGAGCAGTACTTC
16	NA	TRBV19	TRBD1	TRBJ1-1	CASRNFKGADFTEAFF	TGTGCCAGTAGAAATTTCAAGGGGGCGGATTTCACTGAAGCTTTCTTT
15	once	TRBV5-5	NA	TRBJ2-5	CASSLAGTLEETQYF	TGTGCCAGCAGCCTAGCCGGGACTCTAGAAGAGACCCAGTACTTC
15	NA	TRBV7-9	TRBD1	TRBJ2-5	CASRLPGTGEETQYF	TGTGCCAGCAGGCTGCCCGGGACAGGGGAAGAGACCCAGTACTTC
15	NA	TRBV10-2	NA	TRBJ2-5	CASKGASGYQETQYF	TGCGCCAGCAAGGGGGCTAGCGGGTACCAAGAGACCCAGTACTTC
15	few	TRBV18	TRBD2	TRBJ2-5	CASSPGLAGQETQYF	TGTGCCAGCTCACCGGGACTAGCGGGGCAAGAGACCCAGTACTTC
16	NA	TRBV5-6	NA	TRBJ2-5	CASSARPGRGEETQYF	TGTGCCAGCAGCGCACGGCCAGGCAGGGGGGAAGAGACCCAGTACTTC
11	NA	TRBV27	NA	TRBJ2-7	CASGKGREQYF	TGTGCCAGCGGAAAGGGGCGCGAGCAGTACTTC
14	NA	TRBV5-6	NA	TRBJ1-4	CASSLGLTNEKLFF	TGTGCCAGCAGCTTGGGTCTCACTAATGAAAAACTGTTTTTT
15	NA	TRBV11-3	TRBD1	TRBJ2-7	CASSPTGTASYEQYF	TGTGCCAGCAGCCCAACCGGGACAGCCTCCTACGAGCAGTACTTC
16	NA	TRBV5-6	TRBD1	TRBJ1-3	CASSLAGTGVGNTIYF	TGTGCCAGCAGCTTGGCTGGGACAGGGGTCGGAAACACCATATATTTT
13	NA	TRBV7-2	TRBD2	TRBJ2-7	CASSELAGGEQYF	TGTGCCAGCAGCGAACTAGCGGGGGGTGAGCAGTACTTC
12	NA	TRBV5-5	NA	TRBJ1-6	CASRIRGSPLHF	TGTGCCAGCAGGATAAGAGGTTCACCCCTCCACTTT
16	NA	TRBV5-1	NA	TRBJ2-3	CASSSGPGVSTDTQYF	TGCGCCAGCAGCTCTGGACCAGGGGTGAGCACAGATACGCAGTATTTT
17	NA	TRBV27	TRBD1	TRBJ1-5	CASSLRGQGEGNQPQHF	TGTGCCAGCAGTTTACGCGGACAGGGGGAAGGGAATCAGCCCCAGCATTTT
16	few	TRBV9	TRBD2	TRBJ2-2	CASSDPSGVNTGELFF	TGTGCCAGCAGCGACCCTAGCGGGGTGAACACCGGGGAGCTGTTTTTT
14	NA	TRBV6-5	TRBD1	TRBJ1-2	CASRGTGRSYGYTF	TGTGCCAGCAGGGGGACAGGGCGCAGCTATGGCTACACCTTC